This T cell receptor beta chain derives from a study of shared clonotypes between healthy human individuals. V was pared by 4 bases and J by 3 bases, with 12 bases between. The germline gives CDR1 SNHLY, CDR2 FYNNEI. The CDR3 runs 14 residues. CD45RO negativity and positive selection for CCR7 defined naive CD8 cells, a population that excluded terminally differentiated effector memory CD45RA+ cells. The table came from immunoSEQ multiplex PCR; TCRdb's copy has only in-frame clones and leaves some out. The sample has about 2,200,000 clones, about 92% seen once. The chain combines TRBV2 with TRBJ1-2; no firm D call. Sequencing was carried out using naive CD8+ T cells from PBMCs. This receptor was taken from a young man in good health. Some clones in this sample may be carry-over from other donors' samples. The CDR3 bases are TGTGCCAGCAGTGCCCCTCGCGGGGACTATGGCTACACCTTC. Protein product: CASSAPRGDYGYTF. Full variable domain (rest looked up from reference TRBV2 and TRBJ1-2): EPEVTQTPSHQVTQMGQEVILRCVPISNHLYFYWYRQILGQKVEFLVSFYNNEISEKSEIFDDQFSVERPDGSNFTLKIRSTKLEDSAMYFCASSAPRGDYGYTFGSGTRLTVV.